Included here is one TCR beta chain sequence, with context. Sample treatment: 15 to 20 received Ad26.COV2.S at low or high dose, single or two shots; about 5 received placebo; per-sample allocation not given. Sampling was performed 63 days after the first vaccine or placebo injection. This record belongs to a study of Ad26.COV2.S vaccination and SARS-CoV-2 variants. Study details: Once or twice, 56 days apart, Ad26.COV2.S was delivered intramuscularly.

Measured with immunoSEQ multiplex PCR; TCRdb has only the in-frame clones, and not every one. The sample has around 340,000 clones; about nine tenths are singletons. Germline values: CDR1 LGHNT, CDR2 FRNRAP. The CDR3 is made up of 16 amino acids. J was trimmed by 1 base and V by 2 bases; bases with no gene match: 6. The chain employs TRBV12-5 and TRBJ2-3, with TRBD2 matching over 7 bases. This sequence was found in a person between 18 and 59 years old who received the Ad26.COV2.S COVID-19 vaccine or a placebo. The sample was peripheral blood, taken in a trial of Ad26.COV2.S vaccine versus placebo. The chain's CDR3 is CASGLMGGKGTDTQYF. DNA of the CDR3: TGTGCTAGTGGTTTGATGGGAGGGAAGGGCACAGATACGCAGTATTTT.